This passage covers 16 T cell receptor beta chains from one sample sequenced in a study of T cells in Graves' hyperthyroidism and ophthalmopathy. RNA transcripts yielded amplified TCR beta CDR3 regions. The HTBI primer set was used in a first-round RT-PCR of the TCR CDR3. TCRdb recomputed calls from the multiplex PCR reads with MiXCR, one row per CDR3 protein. Here the sample spans some 620,000 distinct CDR3 sequences, 15% to 20% being singletons. Specimen: blood. Receptors were obtained from a woman between 25 and 40 years old with Graves' hyperthyroidism.

This clonotype was seen more than once but under ten times. The V call is TRBV3-1, the J call TRBJ2-7; D remains ambiguous. Germline values: CDR1 LGHDT, CDR2 YNNKEL (reference sequence). The length of the CDR3 is 14 residues. V was cut by 7 bases and J by 0 bases, with 13 bases left in between. CDR3 nucleotides: TGTGCCAGCACCATGGGCCATTTCTCCTACGAGCAGTACTTC. It is translated as CASTMGHFSYEQYF.

This clonotype occurred many times. V is TRBV29-1 and J is TRBJ2-3, with D possibly TRBD2 on 7 matching bases. The CDR3 spans 14 residues. Germline V lookup: CDR1 SQVTM, CDR2 ANQGSEA. V was trimmed by 5 bases and J by 3 bases, leaving 15 bases between them. CDR3 protein: CSVQRGARTDTQYF. The CDR3 DNA reads as TGCAGCGTTCAACGGGGGGCCCGAACAGATACGCAGTATTTT.

There are a few counts of this clonotype. The V call is TRBV7-9, the J call TRBJ1-1; D is unclear. This CDR3 is 15 amino acids long. Germline lookup yields CDR1 SEHNR and CDR2 FQNEAQ (reference sequence). Trimming removed 2 bases from V and 1 base from J, with 11 bases in between. The CDR3 DNA sequence: TGTGCCAGCAGCTTAAGTAACAGCAAGAACACTGAAGCTTTCTTT. This codes for CASSLSNSKNTEAFF.

A few counts support this clonotype. The chain links TRBV12-5 to TRBJ2-5; 9 positions agree with TRBD2. Germline CDR1 is LGHNT and CDR2 is FRNRAP. V was clipped by 6 bases and J by 5 bases; unmatched bases: 7. CDR3 length: 14 residues. DNA of the CDR3: TGTGCTAGTGGGCCTAGCGGGAAGGGGGAGACCCAGTACTTC. It translates to CASGPSGKGETQYF.

This clonotype was seen a few times. This chain uses TRBV20-1 with TRBJ1-1; tentative D call: TRBD1 (6 bases). Germline V gives CDR1 DFQATT, CDR2 SNEGSKA (reference sequence). Trimming took 5 bases from V and 5 from J, leaving 18 bases between them. This CDR3 comprises 14 residues. DNA for the CDR3: TGCAGTGCTTTATCGGCAGGGGTTATGACTGAAGCTTTCTTT. Translation gives CSALSAGVMTEAFF.

A few counts support this clonotype. The chain joins TRBV30 to TRBJ1-6; D perhaps matches TRBD1 (5 bases). The germline V gene encodes CDR1 GTSNPN and CDR2 SVGIG (reference sequence). The CDR3 has 14 residues. V was trimmed by 7 bases and J by 6 bases, leaving 16 bases between them. The CDR3 bases are TGTGCCTACACCAAAGGGGCATTTAATTCACCCCTCCACTTT. Translating gives CAYTKGAFNSPLHF.

This clonotype was seen repeatedly, ten times or more. The chain couples TRBV2 to TRBJ2-3; no firm D call. CDR1 is SNHLY and CDR2 is FYNNEI in the germline V gene. The CDR3 runs 15 residues. Between the trimmed V and J ends, which lost 6 bases and 0 bases, there was a span of 13 bases. This CDR3 is CASSVHLPSTDTQYF. The CDR3, as DNA: TGTGCCAGCAGCGTCCACCTACCTAGCACAGATACGCAGTATTTT.

A remark on this clonotype: A read error may explain this, as a much larger clone is one base away. Without the conserved terminal phenylalanine or tryptophan, this CDR3 likely stems from a read error. This rearrangement joins TRBV2 to TRBJ2-7; D perhaps matches TRBD2 (5 bases). The V and J ends lost 7 bases and 1 base respectively, with 8 bases between them. CDR1 is SNHLY, CDR2 FYNNEI, per germline. This CDR3 is built from 12 residues. In DNA, the CDR3 is TGTGCCAGCATAGGAGGATCCTACGAGCAGTACTTG. Amino acids: CASIGGSYEQYL.

This clonotype was picked up a small number of times. The chain recombines TRBV3-1 with TRBJ1-2, with 12 bases fitting TRBD1. The J segment lost 2 bases and the V segment lost 0 bases, leaving 7 bases of the junction unmatched. The CDR3 has 18 amino acids. Per the germline V gene, CDR1 is LGHDT and CDR2 is YNNKEL (reference sequence). DNA for the CDR3: TGTGCCAGCAGCCAAGAGTCGGCCGGGACAGGGGGCAACTATGGCTACACCTTC. This translates into CASSQESAGTGGNYGYTF.

This clonotype was seen more than once but under ten times. CDR3 coding DNA: TGTGCCAGCAGTGAACCCGGGAATGGAAACACCATATATTTT. The encoded protein is CASSEPGNGNTIYF. The chain combines TRBV6-1 with TRBJ1-3; unclear D gene. CDR1 and CDR2 from the germline V gene are MNHNS and SASEGT. This CDR3 is 14 amino acids long. V shed 2 bases and J shed 3 bases, with 8 bases lying between them.

This clonotype has a count of ten or more. This chain links TRBV2 with TRBJ1-1; no definite D call. V lost 4 bases and J 1 base, leaving 7 bases between the germline ends. From germline, CDR1 is SNHLY and CDR2 FYNNEI. This CDR3 contains 13 residues. The CDR3 nucleotides are TGTGCCAGCAGTGTTTGGTCGAACACTGAAGCTTTCTTT. This gives the protein CASSVWSNTEAFF. Full variable domain (rest looked up from reference TRBV2 and TRBJ1-1): EPEVTQTPSHQVTQMGQEVILRCVPISNHLYFYWYRQILGQKVEFLVSFYNNEISEKSEIFDDQFSVERPDGSNFTLKIRSTKLEDSAMYFCASSVWSNTEAFFGQGTRLTVV.

This clonotype was seen at least ten times. The chain couples TRBV27 to TRBJ1-2; D ambiguous. The V gene lost 2 bases and the J gene lost 4 bases, with 14 bases spanning the gap. The CDR3 consists of 15 residues. Germline CDR1 MNHEY, CDR2 SMNVEV (reference sequence). CDR3 protein: CASSLGRTAGYGYTF. In DNA, the CDR3 is TGTGCCAGCAGTTTAGGGCGAACTGCTGGCTATGGCTACACCTTC.

This clonotype was recorded many times. This sequence joins TRBV29-1 and TRBJ1-1, with D unresolved. Trimming pared 3 bases from V and 1 base from J, leaving 6 bases between. There are 12 residues in the CDR3. Germline lookup yields CDR1 SQVTM and CDR2 ANQGSEA. In DNA form, the CDR3 reads TGCAGCGTTGAGGCAGAGAACACTGAAGCTTTCTTT. It yields the protein CSVEAENTEAFF.

The chain links TRBV19 to TRBJ2-1, with D unresolved. Germline CDR1 reads LNHDA; CDR2 reads SQIVND (reference sequence). The CDR3 has 13 residues. The V end was cut by 2 bases, the J end by 8 bases, with 10 bases between. The CDR3 DNA sequence: TGTGCCAGTAGTATACTAGGGAACGATGAGCAGTTCTTC. Translating gives CASSILGNDEQFF.

The CDR3 sequence: CASSVSGQPLYNEQFF. CDR3 sequence (DNA): TGTGCCAGCAGCGTATCGGGACAGCCCCTCTACAATGAGCAGTTCTTC. The chain recombines TRBV27 with TRBJ2-1; 7 bases map to TRBD1. The CDR3 is 16 residues long. With 6 bases clipped from V and 3 bases from J, the junction kept 11 bases outside the gene matches. Germline V gene sequence: CDR1 MNHEY, CDR2 SMNVEV (reference sequence).

In its sample, this clonotype was seen many times. The chain combines TRBV20-1 with TRBJ2-1, with 10 bases fitting TRBD2. Losses at the gene ends were 0 bases for V and 6 bases for J; bases not matched to a gene: 5. Germline V gene lookup returns CDR1 DFQATT and CDR2 SNEGSKA (reference sequence). The length of the CDR3 is 15 residues. The CDR3 sequence is CSARDRLAGSNEQFF. CDR3 in DNA: TGCAGTGCTAGAGACCGACTAGCGGGTTCCAATGAGCAGTTCTTC.